Listed here are 32 T cell receptor beta chains from one sample, sequenced in a study of T cell changes during pregnancy in multiple sclerosis. TCRdb's copy holds only in-frame clones and misses some; the assay was immunoSEQ multiplex PCR. This table has 85,000 to 120,000 clones, roughly nine tenths appearing once. This material consisted of peripheral blood, taken before pregnancy. All receptors come from a female donor with multiple sclerosis, enrolled in a pregnancy study.

The rearrangement uses TRBV28 and TRBJ2-6; D uncertain. V was clipped by 5 bases and J by 0 bases, with 11 bases between them. This CDR3 contains 16 residues. Germline V CDR1 and CDR2: MDHEN, SYDVKM. This CDR3 reads CASSPPFSSGANVLTF. The CDR3 DNA reads as TGTGCCAGCAGTCCCCCGTTCAGCTCTGGGGCCAACGTCCTGACTTTC.

The rearrangement joins TRBV19 to TRBJ1-1; 9 bases agree with TRBD1. V trimming: 8 bases; J trimming: 1 base; junction bases outside the gene matches: 5. The CDR3 spans 14 residues. The germline CDR1 and CDR2 sequences are LNHDA and SQIVND (reference sequence). The CDR3 is CASSRTGENTEAFF. The CDR3 DNA sequence: TGTGCCAGTTCTCGGACAGGGGAGAACACTGAAGCTTTCTTT.

The rearrangement joins TRBV19 to TRBJ2-1; D perhaps matches TRBD2 (6 bases). V lost 3 bases and J 9 bases, leaving 24 bases between the germline ends. The CDR3 sequence is 17 residues long. CDR1 and CDR2 from the germline V gene are LNHDA and SQIVND (reference sequence). CDR3 protein: CASSIRSTSIRRGEQFF. The CDR3 DNA is TGTGCCAGTAGTATTCGTTCGACTAGTATTAGACGGGGTGAGCAGTTCTTC.

The rearrangement uses TRBV28 and TRBJ2-3; TRBD2 matches at 10 bases. The CDR3 spans 16 residues. Germline V gene sequence: CDR1 MDHEN, CDR2 SYDVKM. The trim removed 6 bases at V and 3 bases at J, leaving 9 bases unmatched. The CDR3: CASSPQRLAGTDTQYF. The CDR3 nucleotides are TGTGCCAGCAGCCCCCAGCGACTAGCGGGTACAGATACGCAGTATTTT.

The genes are TRBV6-6 and TRBJ2-2; tentative D call: TRBD2 (5 bases). V was trimmed by 6 bases and J by 4 bases, leaving 15 bases between them. The CDR3 has 15 amino acids. Germline CDR1 MNHNY, CDR2 SVGAGI (reference sequence). The CDR3 sequence is CASRKTGESTGELFF. The CDR3 nucleotides read TGTGCCAGCAGGAAGACCGGGGAAAGCACCGGGGAGCTGTTTTTT.

The V call is TRBV4-1, the J call TRBJ2-7; D gene unclear. CDR3 size: 14 residues. V was shortened by 0 bases and J by 4 bases, with 10 bases between the two germline ends. Germline values: CDR1 MGHRA, CDR2 YSYEKL. CDR3 sequence: CASSQDLPLYEQYF. The CDR3 DNA follows: TGCGCCAGCAGCCAAGACCTACCCCTTTACGAGCAGTACTTC.

CDR3 sequence: CASSQPRTGKHEQYF. The CDR3 DNA sequence: TGCGCCAGCAGCCAACCGAGGACAGGGAAACACGAGCAGTACTTC. The V gene is TRBV4-1, the J gene TRBJ2-7; 8 nucleotides match TRBD1. Germline CDR1 is MGHRA and CDR2 is YSYEKL. V trimming: 2 bases; J trimming: 5 bases; junction bases outside the gene matches: 8. CDR3 length: 15 amino acids.

As to this clone: Additional DNA sequences in this sample encode the identical CDR3. V gene TRBV18 combines with J gene TRBJ2-5; 9 bases match TRBD1. The CDR3 contains 14 residues. The J segment lost 3 bases and the V segment lost 3 bases, leaving 2 bases of the junction unmatched. Germline lookup yields CDR1 KGHSH and CDR2 LQKENI. The CDR3, as DNA: TGTGCCAGCTCACCCGGGACAGGGAAAGAGACCCAGTACTTC. Amino acid sequence: CASSPGTGKETQYF.

V gene TRBV18 combines with J gene TRBJ1-1, with 12 bases aligning to TRBD1. J gave up 10 bases and V 0 bases, and 12 bases lay outside the gene matches. Germline CDR1 KGHSH, CDR2 LQKENI. The CDR3 totals 17 residues. CDR3 region: CASSPPSTGQGAGGAFF. The CDR3, as DNA: TGTGCCAGCTCACCACCTTCGACGGGACAGGGGGCAGGTGGAGCTTTCTTT.

This chain connects TRBV30 to TRBJ1-2; perhaps TRBD1 as D (6 bases). V was clipped by 4 bases and J by 4 bases, with 19 bases between them. The V gene's germline CDR1 is GTSNPN and CDR2 SVGIG (reference sequence). This CDR3 comprises 15 residues. The CDR3 is CAWKRQDLGSYGYTF. CDR3 nucleotides: TGTGCCTGGAAACGACAGGACCTAGGATCCTATGGCTACACCTTC.

The chain uses TRBV27 and TRBJ2-1; D is ambiguous. V gave up 6 bases and J gave up 7 bases, with 13 bases separating them. The V gene's germline CDR1 is MNHEY and CDR2 SMNVEV (reference sequence). The CDR3 sequence is 13 residues long. In nucleotides, the CDR3 is TGTGCCAGCAGCCTGACTGAGGAGAATGAGCAGTTCTTC. It codes for CASSLTEENEQFF.

This chain connects TRBV30 to TRBJ1-2; maybe TRBD1 (6 bases). The CDR3 has 13 amino acids. Germline-derived CDR1 and CDR2 are GTSNPN and SVGIG (reference sequence). Deletions cut 3 bases from V and 4 bases from J, with 12 bases between. CDR3 protein: CAWRPTGFYGYTF. For the CDR3, the DNA is TGTGCCTGGAGGCCTACAGGGTTCTATGGCTACACCTTC.

The chain links TRBV5-8 to TRBJ1-2; possible D gene TRBD1, 5 bases. Trimming left V 5 bases short and J 4 bases short, with 12 bases between. This CDR3 is built from 13 residues. Germline V lookup: CDR1 SGHTS, CDR2 YDEGEE. Written as DNA, the CDR3 is TGTGCCAGCAGACTGGGGCCGGGCTATGGCTACACCTTC. Its protein product is CASRLGPGYGYTF. Supplemented by reference TRBV5-8 and TRBJ1-2, the full variable domain reads EAGVTQSPTHLIKTRGQQATLRCSPISGHTSVYWYQQALGLGLQFLLWYDEGEERNRGNFPPRFSGRQFPNYSSELNVNALELEDSALYLCASRLGPGYGYTFGSGTRLTVV.

Written as DNA, the CDR3 is TGTGCCAGTAGTATTCCCGGGAGCTCTGGAAACACCATATATTTT. Translating gives CASSIPGSSGNTIYF. The V gene is TRBV19, the J gene TRBJ1-3, with unresolved D. The CDR3 runs 15 residues. CDR1 and CDR2 from the germline V gene are LNHDA and SQIVND (reference sequence). Trimming left V 3 bases short and J 0 bases short, with 9 bases between.

This clone was seen at least ten times. The chain uses TRBV9 and TRBJ2-3, with 8 bases that match TRBD2. Germline CDR1 and CDR2: SGDLS and YYNGEE. The J segment lost 0 bases and the V segment lost 4 bases, leaving 7 bases of the junction unmatched. There are 16 residues in the CDR3. CDR3 sequence reads: CASSIRPSGSTDTQYF. DNA of the CDR3: TGTGCCAGCAGCATACGTCCTAGCGGGAGCACAGATACGCAGTATTTT.

This clone was seen just once. The V call is TRBV4-1, the J call TRBJ2-7, with TRBD2 as a possible D gene (6 bases). Per germline, CDR1 MGHRA and CDR2 YSYEKL. This CDR3 region has 16 residues. V lost 0 bases to trimming and J lost 2 bases, with 14 bases between them. CDR3 DNA: TGCGCCAGCAGCCAAGAAGATGGAGGGATCGCCTACGAGCAGTACTTC. As protein: CASSQEDGGIAYEQYF.

This clone was counted a single time. V is TRBV6-5 and J is TRBJ2-7; 7 nucleotides agree with TRBD1. Germline V gene data show CDR1 as MNHEY and CDR2 as SVGAGI. The CDR3 totals 15 residues. The trim removed 2 bases at V and 6 bases at J, leaving 10 bases unmatched. CDR3 nucleotides: TGTGCCAGCAGTTACGGACAGGTACTTCATGGCGAGCAGTACTTC. It yields the protein CASSYGQVLHGEQYF.

The rearrangement links TRBV15 to TRBJ2-2; TRBD2 aligns across 8 bases. V shed 4 bases, J shed 3 bases, and the junction held 7 bases outside the gene matches. The germline V gene has CDR1 LNHNV and CDR2 YYDKDF (reference sequence). This CDR3 is built from 16 residues. For the CDR3, the DNA is TGTGCCACCAGCATAGGGTATAGCGGGGACACCGGGGAGCTGTTTTTT. Translated, it gives CATSIGYSGDTGELFF.

This clone appeared a single time. The chain has TRBV4-3 and TRBJ2-3; D is unresolved. Trimming removed 0 bases from V and 8 bases from J, with 15 bases in between. Per the germline V gene, CDR1 is LGHNA and CDR2 is YSLEER. The CDR3 runs 15 residues. The DNA for the CDR3 is TGCGCCAGCAGCCAAGATGCAAGGAGTCCTAGTACGCAGTATTTT. Its translation: CASSQDARSPSTQYF.

The gene calls are TRBV18 and TRBJ2-7, with 8 bases aligning to TRBD2. Trimming took 5 bases from V and 2 from J; bases not matched to a gene: 14. This CDR3 comprises 17 residues. Germline V gives CDR1 KGHSH, CDR2 LQKENI. CDR3 in DNA: TGTGCCAGCTCAGCGCTGGCTGGACTAGCAGACACCTACGAGCAGTACTTC. It translates to CASSALAGLADTYEQYF.

This clone was seen only a few times. This chain connects TRBV7-9 to TRBJ1-1; D is unclear. V lost 1 base, J lost 7 bases, and 4 bases lay in between. The germline V gene has CDR1 SEHNR and CDR2 FQNEAQ (reference sequence). CDR3 length equals 11 residues. The CDR3 protein is CASSLDNEAFF. Here the CDR3 DNA reads TGTGCCAGCAGCTTAGACAATGAAGCTTTCTTT. Drawing the rest from reference TRBV7-9 and TRBJ1-1, the complete variable domain is DTGVSQNPRHKITKRGQNVTFRCDPISEHNRLYWYRQTLGQGPEFLTYFQNEAQLEKSRLLSDRFSAERPKGSFSTLEIQRTEQGDSAMYLCASSLDNEAFFGQGTRLTVV.

Worth noting for this clone: Without the conserved terminal phenylalanine or tryptophan, this CDR3 likely stems from a read error. The limits of the CDR3 on the DNA are not certain, so only TCRdb's listed CDR3 is given. This rearrangement joins TRBV2 to TRBJ1-2. Germline V lookup: CDR1 SNHLY, CDR2 FYNNEI. Counting both end residues, the CDR3 totals 11 amino acids. The CDR3 here is CASSERFSGNL.

Here the CDR3 DNA reads TGTGCCAGCAGCCGGGGACAGGGAGCTACGAACACCGGGGAGCTGTTTTTT. It yields the protein CASSRGQGATNTGELFF. The J gene is TRBJ2-2, the V gene TRBV4-2, with 9 bases aligning to TRBD1. The CDR3 has 17 amino acids. The germline CDR1 and CDR2 sequences are LGHNA and YNFKEQ. The junction had 6 bases not matched to a gene; V was cut back by 4 bases and J by 0 bases.

The CDR3 bases are TGCGCCAGCAGCGCCGGTAGCCTACCTATCCCCGAGCAGTACTTC. This codes for CASSAGSLPIPEQYF. This chain joins TRBV5-1 and TRBJ2-7; unclear D gene. Per germline, CDR1 SGHRS and CDR2 YFSETQ. The CDR3 spans 15 residues. Trimming removed 4 bases at V and 6 bases at J, with 20 bases between.

The rearrangement joins TRBV6-1 to TRBJ2-4; D may be TRBD1 (6 bases). This CDR3 region has 15 residues. Germline-derived CDR1 and CDR2 are MNHNS and SASEGT. V was trimmed by 4 bases and J by 0 bases, leaving 10 bases between them. CDR3 sequence reads: CASSGGQLAKNIQYF. Here the CDR3 DNA reads TGTGCCAGCAGTGGAGGACAGCTAGCCAAAAACATTCAGTACTTC.

The rearrangement uses TRBV7-9 and TRBJ2-7; tentatively, D is TRBD1 (6 bases). The CDR3 is 15 residues long. Germline V gene data show CDR1 as SEHNR and CDR2 as FQNEAQ (reference sequence). Trimming took off 2 bases at V and 5 bases at J, with 16 bases between the two ends. Here the CDR3 reads CASSLIDRSEDEQYF. Here the CDR3 DNA reads TGTGCCAGCAGCTTAATCGACAGGTCAGAAGACGAGCAGTACTTC.

The chain has TRBV7-3 and TRBJ2-1, with TRBD2 identical over 12 bases. Germline V lookup: CDR1 SGHTA, CDR2 FQGTGA. CDR3 length equals 16 residues. Trimming cost V 1 base and J 6 bases; bases outside gene matches: 4. The CDR3 region is CASSLILAGGSNEQFF. The DNA of the CDR3 is TGTGCCAGCAGCTTAATACTAGCGGGAGGCAGCAATGAGCAGTTCTTC.

V usage is TRBV6-5 and J usage is TRBJ2-7; D possibly corresponds to TRBD2 (5 bases). Germline CDR1 reads MNHEY; CDR2 reads SVGAGI. The CDR3 length is 11 residues. Trimming cost V 6 bases and J 3 bases, with 6 bases left between them. CDR3 loop: CASRLGYEQYF. For the CDR3, the DNA is TGTGCCAGCAGACTAGGCTACGAGCAGTACTTC.

The chain carries TRBV27 and TRBJ2-6; 11 bases line up with TRBD1. This CDR3 comprises 19 residues. V lost 6 bases to trimming and J lost 0 bases; unmatched junction nucleotides: 10. Germline V CDR1 and CDR2: MNHEY, SMNVEV (reference sequence). The CDR3 nucleotides are TGTGCCAGCAGCCGACGCGGGGGGACAGGGGGCTCTGGGGCCAACGTCCTGACTTTC. Its protein product is CASSRRGGTGGSGANVLTF. Full variable domain (rest looked up from reference TRBV27 and TRBJ2-6): EAQVTQNPRYLITVTGKKLTVTCSQNMNHEYMSWYRQDPGLGLRQIYYSMNVEVTDKGDVPEGYKVSRKEKRNFPLILESPSPNQTSLYFCASSRRGGTGGSGANVLTFGAGSRLTVL.

This chain connects TRBV10-3 to TRBJ2-7, with 10 nucleotides matching TRBD2. The CDR3 length is 13 residues. CDR1 is ENHRY, CDR2 SYGVKD, per germline. With 10 bases clipped from V and 6 bases from J, the junction kept 9 bases outside the gene matches. CDR3 coding DNA: TGTGCCACCCTAGCGGGAGAGGGTCTCGAGCAGTACTTC. This codes for CATLAGEGLEQYF.

The rearrangement uses TRBV30 and TRBJ2-3; 9 bases are shared with TRBD1. Looked up from germline, CDR1 is GTSNPN and CDR2 is SVGIG (reference sequence). V lost 7 bases and J lost 0; bases outside the gene matches: 8. The CDR3 spans 15 residues. CDR3 loop: CASLLTGGSTDTQYF. Written as DNA, the CDR3 is TGTGCCTCGTTACTTACAGGGGGCAGCACAGATACGCAGTATTTT.

V gene TRBV6-6 combines with J gene TRBJ1-4, with TRBD1 matching over 7 bases. The CDR3 is 14 residues long. Trimming cost V 2 bases and J 5 bases; bases outside gene matches: 2. Germline loops: CDR1 MNHNY, CDR2 SVGAGI (reference sequence). DNA for the CDR3: TGTGCCAGCAGTTACAGGACAGGAAATGAAAAACTGTTTTTT. Protein product: CASSYRTGNEKLFF.